These 5 T cell receptor beta chains were sequenced from one sample in a study of T-cell memory formation after mild COVID-19. TCRdb re-called the 5' RACE reads with MiXCR, one entry per CDR3 protein. The sample consists of about 390,000 distinct CDR3 sequences, around 21% of them appearing once. Material: PBMCs or a T cell subset sorted from them (not recorded which). The receptors were gathered from an adult woman who had mild COVID-19 (a few samples of this study predate the infection). Cell type and time point are not known.

This clonotype was counted a few times. The chain recombines TRBV24-1 with TRBJ2-5; 7 bases are a match to TRBD2. Looked up from germline, CDR1 is KGHDR and CDR2 is SFDVKD. The CDR3 contains 15 residues. V gave up 5 bases and J gave up 1 base; unmatched junction bases: 6. CDR3 in amino acids: CATSGISGPQETQYF. The CDR3 DNA follows: TGTGCCACCAGTGGAATTAGCGGGCCCCAAGAGACCCAGTACTTC.

This clonotype showed up many times. The chain uses TRBV5-1 and TRBJ1-6; no reliable D call. This CDR3 has 14 amino acids. The V end lost 0 bases, the J end lost 6 bases, and 7 bases lay between the germline ends. Germline V CDR1 and CDR2: SGHRS, YFSETQ. This CDR3 is CASSLAYGNSPLHF. As DNA, the CDR3 is TGCGCCAGCAGCTTGGCCTACGGTAATTCACCCCTCCACTTT.

The CDR3 protein is CASSFREVDTEAFF. The CDR3 DNA follows: TGCGCCAGCAGCTTCAGGGAGGTTGACACTGAAGCTTTCTTT. The chain joins TRBV5-1 to TRBJ1-1; perhaps TRBD1 as D (5 bases). CDR1 is SGHRS and CDR2 is YFSETQ in the germline V gene. The CDR3 consists of 14 residues. The V and J ends lost 2 bases and 3 bases respectively, with 11 bases between them.

This clonotype was recorded a few times. V usage is TRBV20-1 and J usage is TRBJ1-6; possibly TRBD1 for D (5 bases). CDR3 length: 14 residues. Trimming removed 4 bases at V and 10 bases at J, with 17 bases between. The V gene's germline CDR1 is DFQATT and CDR2 SNEGSKA (reference sequence). The CDR3 sequence is CSATREGSGSPLHF. CDR3 DNA sequence: TGCAGTGCTACCCGGGAGGGGTCGGGGTCACCCCTCCACTTT.

This clonotype was observed a handful of times. J is TRBJ1-5 and V is TRBV6-5; no definite D call. V lost 4 bases and J 1 base, leaving 11 bases between the germline ends. The CDR3 runs 15 residues. Germline-derived CDR1 and CDR2 are MNHEY and SVGAGI. The CDR3 loop is CASSSSGGSNQPQHF. The DNA of the CDR3 is TGTGCCAGCAGTTCATCAGGAGGGAGCAATCAGCCCCAGCATTTT.